This TCR beta chain was identified in a study of CD8 T cells in ankylosing spondylitis. Findings and limits, study-wide: Clones tied to disease were said to be significantly enriched in matched ankylosing spondylitis synovial fluid. Earlier literature documents some of the motif variants in reactive arthritis synovial fluid and blood.

TCRdb reanalysed the 5' RACE reads using MiXCR and keeps one entry per CDR3 protein. The sample records about 160,000 distinct CDR3 sequences, approximately 16% being singletons. This clonotype was detected only a few times. Its antigen is still unknown. The source material was blood, either unsorted or a sorted T cell fraction (not recorded which). The source of this sequence is a male donor with ankylosing spondylitis or in good health (not recorded which).

CDR3 in amino acids: CASLLRETQYF. CDR3 in DNA: TGTGCCAGCCTCCTCAGGGAGACCCAGTACTTC. The genes are TRBV28 and TRBJ2-5, with D hard to call. Germline loops: CDR1 MDHEN, CDR2 SYDVKM. This CDR3 is built from 11 residues. The germline V and J ends were trimmed by 8 bases and 5 bases, with 9 bases remaining between them.